The entry below describes one T cell receptor beta chain. Across several immunoSEQ plates, the genomic DNA of each subset was split evenly. DNA from unsorted PBMC was sequenced on ten immunoSEQ deep assay plates. The table came from immunoSEQ multiplex PCR; TCRdb's copy has only in-frame clones and leaves some out. The table includes about 470,000 clones, about 76% detected once. This sample stems from a study of shared clonotypes between healthy human individuals. Germline V gives CDR1 SGHDN, CDR2 FVKESK. The germline V and J ends were trimmed by 4 bases and 2 bases, with 11 bases remaining between them. This CDR3 is 14 amino acids long.

The origin of this receptor is a woman in her forties in good health. Some clones in this sample may be carry-over from other donors' samples. The V call is TRBV14, the J call TRBJ1-2, with D tentatively TRBD1 (6 bases). The sequenced sample consisted of PBMCs. The CDR3 coding sequence is TGTGCCAGCAGCCCTTGGGACAAGAACTATGGCTACACCTTC. Translating it yields CASSPWDKNYGYTF.